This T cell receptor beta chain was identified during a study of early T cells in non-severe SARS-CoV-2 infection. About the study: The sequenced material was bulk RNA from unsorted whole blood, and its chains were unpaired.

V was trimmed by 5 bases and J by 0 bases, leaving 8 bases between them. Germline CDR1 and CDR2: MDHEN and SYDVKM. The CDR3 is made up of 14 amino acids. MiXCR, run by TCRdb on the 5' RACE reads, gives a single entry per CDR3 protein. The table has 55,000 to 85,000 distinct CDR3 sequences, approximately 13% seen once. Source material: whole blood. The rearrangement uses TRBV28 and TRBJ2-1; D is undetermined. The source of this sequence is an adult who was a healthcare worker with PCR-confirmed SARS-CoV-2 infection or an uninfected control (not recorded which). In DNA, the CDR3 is TGTGCCAGCAGTCAGCACAGCTCCTACAATGAGCAGTTCTTC. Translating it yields CASSQHSSYNEQFF.